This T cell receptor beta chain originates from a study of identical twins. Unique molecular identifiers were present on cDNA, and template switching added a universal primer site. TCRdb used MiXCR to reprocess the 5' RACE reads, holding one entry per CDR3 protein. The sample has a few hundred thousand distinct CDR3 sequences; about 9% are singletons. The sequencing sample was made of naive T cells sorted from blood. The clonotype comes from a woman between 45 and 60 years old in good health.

For the CDR3, the DNA is TGTGCCAGCAGCCAAGATACCCTTAGGACAGGGATGTGGGGCTACACCTTC. Translation gives CASSQDTLRTGMWGYTF. The V gene is TRBV3-1, the J gene TRBJ1-2, with 8 nucleotides matching TRBD1. CDR3 size: 17 residues. J gave up 8 bases and V 0 bases, and 14 bases lay outside the gene matches. Germline CDR1 LGHDT, CDR2 YNNKEL (reference sequence).